This TCR beta chain comes out of a study of OX40 agonist ivuxolimab in advanced cancers. About the study: Patients receiving dose escalation had hepatocellular carcinoma, melanoma, renal cell or head and neck cancer. Antecedent anti-PD-1, anti-PD-L1 or anti-CTLA-4 therapy was permissible, with roughly 36% having received some.

Clones were read by immunoSEQ multiplex PCR, and TCRdb kept only the in-frame ones, dropping some. The data contain about 130,000 clones, roughly 91% of them singletons. Sampled blood was obtained at baseline, cycle 4 day 1, and cycle 7 day 1. The CDR3 spans 17 residues. Germline CDR1 reads SGHVS; CDR2 reads FQNEAQ. The junction had 8 bases not matched to a gene; V was cut back by 3 bases and J by 3 bases. The receptor was derived from an adult with an advanced solid tumor such as melanoma, head and neck, liver or kidney cancer. Source: CD4+ or CD8+ T cells sorted from blood, taken in a trial of the OX40 agonist ivuxolimab. The chain recombines TRBV7-8 with TRBJ1-5, with 10 nucleotides matching TRBD1. The CDR3 nucleotides are TGTGCCAGCAGCTTGGCCGGGACAGGGGCCTCCAATCAGCCCCAGCATTTT. It codes for CASSLAGTGASNQPQHF.